Presented here are 8 T cell receptor beta chains from one specimen sequenced in a study of breast tumors, draining lymph nodes, adjacent tissues. MiXCR, run by TCRdb on the multiplex PCR reads, gives a single entry per CDR3 protein. Of some 120,000 distinct CDR3 sequences in the sample, about 20% are singletons; the top ten hold 2% to 2.5%. Axillary draining lymph nodes of breast cancer patients supplied the node samples. Input material: axillary lymph node tissue. The receptors were sampled from a female donor with breast cancer. Some clones in this sample may be carry-over from other donors' samples.

On this clonotype itself: This clone may be a read error of a much larger clone one base away. The chain uses TRBV19 and TRBJ2-7; TRBD1 is a possible D gene (7 bases). The germline V and J ends were trimmed by 2 bases and 9 bases, with 14 bases remaining between them. This CDR3 is 13 amino acids long. The V gene's germline CDR1 is LNHDA and CDR2 SQIVND (reference sequence). CDR3 coding DNA: TGTGCCAGTAGTATATCACCGGGGGACAGGCAGTACTTC. It translates to CASSISPGDRQYF.

In the case of this clonotype: A read error may be the cause here, since a much bigger clone is one base away. The CDR3, as DNA: TGTGCCAGCAGGTACTCGACAGGGGACAACACCGGGGAGCTGTTTTTT. Translated, it gives CASRYSTGDNTGELFF. The rearrangement uses TRBV6-5 and TRBJ2-2, with TRBD1 matching over 8 bases. This CDR3 contains 16 residues. The germline V gene encodes CDR1 MNHEY and CDR2 SVGAGI.

This clonotype was detected ten times or more. This rearrangement joins TRBV24-1 to TRBJ2-3; perhaps TRBD1 as D (5 bases). Germline CDR1 KGHDR, CDR2 SFDVKD. Deletions cut 9 bases from V and 0 bases from J, with 9 bases between. The CDR3 consists of 13 residues. CDR3 region: CATGAGSTDTQYF. The CDR3 DNA reads TGTGCCACCGGAGCAGGGAGCACAGATACGCAGTATTTT.

Worth noting for this clonotype: A much larger clone sits a single nucleotide away, making a read error possible. The chain joins TRBV30 to TRBJ2-7; TRBD2 agrees at 7 bases. CDR3 length: 16 amino acids. Germline values: CDR1 GTSNPN, CDR2 SVGIG (reference sequence). This CDR3 reads CAWSGLAERGSYGQYF. The CDR3 nucleotides read TGTGCCTGGAGTGGGCTAGCGGAGAGGGGCTCCTACGGGCAGTACTTC.

This clonotype occurred many times. The V call is TRBV27, the J call TRBJ2-7, with 11 bases lining up with TRBD1. Per germline, CDR1 MNHEY and CDR2 SMNVEV (reference sequence). V lost 4 bases and J lost 4; bases outside the gene matches: 3. CDR3 length: 14 residues. This chain's CDR3 is CASSSGTGGYEQYF. In DNA, the CDR3 is TGTGCCAGCAGTTCCGGGACAGGGGGGTACGAGCAGTACTTC.

This sequence joins TRBV28 and TRBJ2-3; no firm D call. Trimming cost V 2 bases and J 6 bases, with 12 bases left between them. The germline V gene has CDR1 MDHEN and CDR2 SYDVKM. The CDR3 runs to 14 residues. The CDR3 nucleotides read TGTGCCAGCAGTTTAAGCGATGTGAGGGATACGCAGTATTTT. This gives the protein CASSLSDVRDTQYF.

In its sample, this clonotype was seen many times. The V and J genes are TRBV5-4 and TRBJ2-7; D not certain. CDR1 is SGHNT and CDR2 is YYREEE in the germline V gene (reference sequence). The CDR3 covers 15 residues. Trimming shortened V by 0 bases and J by 3 bases, and 13 bases separated the two germline ends. For the CDR3, the DNA is TGTGCCAGCAGCTTGGTACAGTCACATAACTACGAGCAGTACTTC. Amino acid sequence: CASSLVQSHNYEQYF.

This clonotype was recorded at least ten times. The chain uses TRBV20-1 and TRBJ2-7; tentative D call: TRBD2 (5 bases). Between the trimmed V and J ends, which lost 3 bases and 1 base, there was a span of 10 bases. Per germline, CDR1 DFQATT and CDR2 SNEGSKA (reference sequence). This CDR3 is 13 amino acids long. The CDR3 loop is CSARSTRSYEQYF. Here the CDR3 DNA reads TGCAGTGCTAGGTCAACTAGATCCTACGAGCAGTACTTC.